Each of the 2 T cell receptor beta chains below was sequenced from the same sample in a study of human T cells and chemical hapten exposure. TCRdb re-called the RACE reads with MiXCR, one entry per CDR3 protein. The sample records roughly 130,000 distinct CDR3 sequences, approximately 10% being singletons. Time point here: healthy volunteer bleed at 2 weeks. It was from unfractionated whole blood that total RNA was extracted. Sequencing was performed on whole blood. Receptors were obtained from a male donor in good health. Some clones in this sample may be carry-over from other donors' samples.

This clonotype was counted only a few times. The genes are TRBV13 and TRBJ1-4, with D unclear. Trimming shortened V by 3 bases and J by 0 bases, and 14 bases separated the two germline ends. Germline values: CDR1 PRHDT, CDR2 FYEKMQ (reference sequence). The CDR3 has 17 residues. The CDR3 loop reads CASSFSLGYATNEKLFF. The CDR3 DNA sequence: TGTGCCAGCAGCTTTAGCTTGGGTTATGCAACTAATGAAAAACTGTTTTTT.

This clonotype was observed at least ten times. The chain couples TRBV20-1 to TRBJ2-5, with 9 bases that match TRBD2. With V trimmed by 4 bases and J by 4 bases, 4 bases remained unmatched. CDR3 length: 13 amino acids. Germline values: CDR1 DFQATT, CDR2 SNEGSKA (reference sequence). The chain's CDR3 is CSAMAGGPETQYF. DNA for the CDR3: TGCAGTGCTATGGCGGGAGGGCCAGAGACCCAGTACTTC.